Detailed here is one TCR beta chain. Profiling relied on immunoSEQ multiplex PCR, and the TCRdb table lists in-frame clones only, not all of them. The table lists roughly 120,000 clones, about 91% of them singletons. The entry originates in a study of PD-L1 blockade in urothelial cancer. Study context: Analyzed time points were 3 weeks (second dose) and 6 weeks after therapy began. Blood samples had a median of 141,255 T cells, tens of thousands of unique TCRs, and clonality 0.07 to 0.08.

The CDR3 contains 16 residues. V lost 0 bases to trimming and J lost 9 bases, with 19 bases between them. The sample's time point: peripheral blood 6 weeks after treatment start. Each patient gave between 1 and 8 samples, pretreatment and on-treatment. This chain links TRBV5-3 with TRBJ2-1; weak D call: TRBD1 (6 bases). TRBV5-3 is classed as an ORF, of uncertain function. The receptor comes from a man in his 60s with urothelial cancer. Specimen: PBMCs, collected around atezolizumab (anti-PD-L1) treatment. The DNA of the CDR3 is TGTGCCAGAAGCTTGGGAGACCCGGGCAGGGGCTGTGAGCAGTTCTTC. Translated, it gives CARSLGDPGRGCEQFF.